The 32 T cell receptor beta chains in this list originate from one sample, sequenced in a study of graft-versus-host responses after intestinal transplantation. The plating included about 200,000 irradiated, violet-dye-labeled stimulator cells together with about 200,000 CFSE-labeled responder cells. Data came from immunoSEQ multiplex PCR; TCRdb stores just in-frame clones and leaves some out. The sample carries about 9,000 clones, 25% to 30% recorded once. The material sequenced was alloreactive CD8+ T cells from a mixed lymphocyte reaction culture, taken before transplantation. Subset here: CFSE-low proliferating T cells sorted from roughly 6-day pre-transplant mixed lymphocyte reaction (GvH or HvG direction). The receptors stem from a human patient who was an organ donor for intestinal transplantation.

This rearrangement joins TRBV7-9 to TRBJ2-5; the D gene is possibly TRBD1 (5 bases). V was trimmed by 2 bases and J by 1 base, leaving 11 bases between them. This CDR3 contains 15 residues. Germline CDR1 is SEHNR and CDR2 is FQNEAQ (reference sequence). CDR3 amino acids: CASSLRAGRQETQYF. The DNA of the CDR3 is TGTGCCAGCAGCTTAAGAGCAGGGCGCCAAGAGACCCAGTACTTC.

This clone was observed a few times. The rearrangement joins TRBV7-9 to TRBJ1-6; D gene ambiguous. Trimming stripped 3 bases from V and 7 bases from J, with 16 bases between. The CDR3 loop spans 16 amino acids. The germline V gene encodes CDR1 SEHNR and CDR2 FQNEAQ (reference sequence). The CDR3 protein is CASSFSLGDGNSPLHF. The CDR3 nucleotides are TGTGCCAGCAGCTTTTCTCTCGGGGATGGAAATTCACCCCTCCACTTT.

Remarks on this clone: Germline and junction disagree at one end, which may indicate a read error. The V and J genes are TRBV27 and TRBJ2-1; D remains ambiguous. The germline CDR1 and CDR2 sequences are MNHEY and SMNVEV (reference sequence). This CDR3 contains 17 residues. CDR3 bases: TGTGCCAGCAGTTTATCGTACGACATAAGCTCCTACAATGGGCAGTTCTTC. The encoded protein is CASSLSYDISSYNGQFF.

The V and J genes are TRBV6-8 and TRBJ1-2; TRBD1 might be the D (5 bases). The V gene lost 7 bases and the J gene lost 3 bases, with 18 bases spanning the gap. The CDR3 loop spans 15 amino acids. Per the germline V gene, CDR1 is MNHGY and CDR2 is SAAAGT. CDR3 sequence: CASIIQPGRHYGYTF. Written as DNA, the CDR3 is TGTGCCAGCATCATACAACCGGGACGGCACTATGGCTACACCTTC.

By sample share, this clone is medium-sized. CDR3 nucleotide sequence: TGTGCCAGCAGCAACCCCGGGGGCGCGGGTAACTATGGCTACACCTTC. It translates to CASSNPGGAGNYGYTF. The rearrangement links TRBV11-3 to TRBJ1-2, with TRBD1 as a possible D gene (6 bases). This CDR3 has 16 amino acids. Germline CDR1 reads SGHNT; CDR2 reads YENEEA. The V end lost 5 bases, the J end lost 1 base, and 17 bases lay between the germline ends.

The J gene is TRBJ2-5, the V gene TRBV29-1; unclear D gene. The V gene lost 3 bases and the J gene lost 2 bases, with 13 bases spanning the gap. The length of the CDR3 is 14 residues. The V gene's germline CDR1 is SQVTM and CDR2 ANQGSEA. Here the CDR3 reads CSVEGWLNQETQYF. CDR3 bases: TGCAGCGTTGAGGGCTGGTTAAATCAAGAGACCCAGTACTTC.

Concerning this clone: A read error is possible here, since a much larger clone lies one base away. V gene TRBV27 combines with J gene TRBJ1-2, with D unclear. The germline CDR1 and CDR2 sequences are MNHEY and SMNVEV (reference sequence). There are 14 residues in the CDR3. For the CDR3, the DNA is TGTGCCAGCAGTAACCTCAGAAATAACTATTGCTACACCTTC. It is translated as CASSNLRNNYCYTF.

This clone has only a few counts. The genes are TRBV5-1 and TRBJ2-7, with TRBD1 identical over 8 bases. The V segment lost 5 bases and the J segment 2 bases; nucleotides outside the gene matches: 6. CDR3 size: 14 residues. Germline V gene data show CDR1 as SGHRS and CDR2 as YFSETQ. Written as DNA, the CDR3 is TGCGCCAGCAGTACCGGGACAGGAGCCTACGAGCAGTACTTC. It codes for CASSTGTGAYEQYF.

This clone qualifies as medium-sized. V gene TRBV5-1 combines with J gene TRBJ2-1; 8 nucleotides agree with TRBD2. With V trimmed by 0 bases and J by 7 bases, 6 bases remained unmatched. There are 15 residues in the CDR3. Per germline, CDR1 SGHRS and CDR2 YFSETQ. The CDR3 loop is CASSLASGGRNEQFF. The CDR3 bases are TGCGCCAGCAGCTTGGCCAGCGGGGGAAGGAATGAGCAGTTCTTC.

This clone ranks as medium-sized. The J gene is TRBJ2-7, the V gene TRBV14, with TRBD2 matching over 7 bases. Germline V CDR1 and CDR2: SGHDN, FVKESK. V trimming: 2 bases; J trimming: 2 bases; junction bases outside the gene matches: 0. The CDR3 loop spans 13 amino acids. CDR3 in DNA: TGTGCCAGCAGCCAACTAGCGGCCTACGAGCAGTACTTC. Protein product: CASSQLAAYEQYF.

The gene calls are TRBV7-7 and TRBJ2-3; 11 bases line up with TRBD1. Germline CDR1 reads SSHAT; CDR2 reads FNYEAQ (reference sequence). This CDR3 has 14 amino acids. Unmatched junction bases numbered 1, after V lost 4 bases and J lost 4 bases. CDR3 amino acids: CASSWTGGADTQYF. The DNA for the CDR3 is TGTGCCAGCAGCTGGACAGGGGGCGCAGATACGCAGTATTTT.

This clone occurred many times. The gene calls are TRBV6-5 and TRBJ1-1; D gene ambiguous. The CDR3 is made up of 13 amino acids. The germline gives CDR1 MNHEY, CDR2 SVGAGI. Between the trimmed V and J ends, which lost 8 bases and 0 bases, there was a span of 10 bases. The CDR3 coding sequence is TGTGCCAGCCTGGGAGTTTTGAACACTGAAGCTTTCTTT. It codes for CASLGVLNTEAFF.

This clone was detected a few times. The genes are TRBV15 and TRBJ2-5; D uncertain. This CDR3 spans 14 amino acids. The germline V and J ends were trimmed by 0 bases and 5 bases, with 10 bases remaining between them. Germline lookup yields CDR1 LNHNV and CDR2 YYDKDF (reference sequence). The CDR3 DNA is TGTGCCACCAGCAGAGATCGAGGCCCGGAGACCCAGTACTTC. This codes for CATSRDRGPETQYF.

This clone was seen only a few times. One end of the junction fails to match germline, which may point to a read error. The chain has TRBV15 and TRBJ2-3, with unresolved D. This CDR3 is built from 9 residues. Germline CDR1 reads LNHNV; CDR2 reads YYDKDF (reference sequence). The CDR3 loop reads CATSSPDKF. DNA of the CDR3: TGTGCCACCAGCAGCCCCGATAAATTT.

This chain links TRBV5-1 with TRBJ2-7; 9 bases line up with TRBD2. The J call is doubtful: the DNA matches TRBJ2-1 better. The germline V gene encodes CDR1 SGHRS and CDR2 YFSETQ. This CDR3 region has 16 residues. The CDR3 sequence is CASSLEASGAYNEQFF. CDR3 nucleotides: TGCGCCAGCAGCTTGGAGGCTAGCGGGGCGTACAATGAGCAGTTCTTC.

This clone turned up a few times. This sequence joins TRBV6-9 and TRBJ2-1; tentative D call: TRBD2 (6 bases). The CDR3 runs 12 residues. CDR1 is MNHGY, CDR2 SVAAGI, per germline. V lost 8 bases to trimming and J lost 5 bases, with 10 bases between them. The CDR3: CASSAGHNEQFF. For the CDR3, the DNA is TGTGCCAGCTCGGCGGGGCACAATGAGCAGTTCTTC.

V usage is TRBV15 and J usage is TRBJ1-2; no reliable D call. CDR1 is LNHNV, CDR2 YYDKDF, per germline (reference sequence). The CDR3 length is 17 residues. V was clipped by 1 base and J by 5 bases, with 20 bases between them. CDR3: CATSRGADLMRVYGYTF. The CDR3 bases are TGTGCCACCAGCAGAGGGGCAGACCTGATGAGGGTTTATGGCTACACCTTC.

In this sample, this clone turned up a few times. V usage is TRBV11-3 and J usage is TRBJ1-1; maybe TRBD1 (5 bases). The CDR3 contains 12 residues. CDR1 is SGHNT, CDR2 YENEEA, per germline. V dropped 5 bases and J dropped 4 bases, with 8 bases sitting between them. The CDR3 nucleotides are TGTGCCAGCAGCCGGGGGAGCACTGAAGCTTTCTTT. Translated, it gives CASSRGSTEAFF.

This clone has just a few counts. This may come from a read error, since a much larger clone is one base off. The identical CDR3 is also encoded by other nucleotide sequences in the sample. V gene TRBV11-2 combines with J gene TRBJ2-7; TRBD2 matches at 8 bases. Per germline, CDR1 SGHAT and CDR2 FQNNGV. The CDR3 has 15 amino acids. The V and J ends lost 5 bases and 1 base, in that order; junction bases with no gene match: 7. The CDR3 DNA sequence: TGTGCCAGCAGCGACCCGGGAGGGGGGTCCTACGAGCAGTACTTC. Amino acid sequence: CASSDPGGGSYEQYF. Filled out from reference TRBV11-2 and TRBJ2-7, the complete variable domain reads EAGVAQSPRYKIIEKRQSVAFWCNPISGHATLYWYQQILGQGPKLLIQFQNNGVVDDSQLPKDRFSAERLKGVDSTLKIQPAKLEDSAVYLCASSDPGGGSYEQYFGPGTRLTVT.

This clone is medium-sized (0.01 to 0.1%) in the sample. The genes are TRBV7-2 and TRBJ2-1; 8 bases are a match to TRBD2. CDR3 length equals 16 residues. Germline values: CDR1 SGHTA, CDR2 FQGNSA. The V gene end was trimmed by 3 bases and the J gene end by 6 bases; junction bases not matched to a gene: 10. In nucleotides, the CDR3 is TGTGCCAGCAGCTTGGGAGGGACTAGACTCGCCAATGAGCAGTTCTTC. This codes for CASSLGGTRLANEQFF.

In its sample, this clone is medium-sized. The CDR3 here is CASSLGRGTDTQYF. Here the CDR3 DNA reads TGTGCCAGCAGTTTGGGACGGGGCACAGATACGCAGTATTTT. The rearrangement uses TRBV27 and TRBJ2-3; D may correspond to TRBD1 or TRBD2 (5 bases each). The CDR3 sequence is 14 residues long. Germline lookup yields CDR1 MNHEY and CDR2 SMNVEV (reference sequence). V lost 3 bases, J lost 1 base, and 8 bases lay in between.

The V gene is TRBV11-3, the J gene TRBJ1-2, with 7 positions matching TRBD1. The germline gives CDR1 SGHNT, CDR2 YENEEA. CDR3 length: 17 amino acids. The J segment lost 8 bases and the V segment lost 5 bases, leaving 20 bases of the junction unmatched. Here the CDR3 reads CASSLRYGGQSLQGYTF. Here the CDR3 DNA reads TGTGCCAGCAGCCTTAGATATGGGGGACAGTCTCTTCAGGGCTACACCTTC.

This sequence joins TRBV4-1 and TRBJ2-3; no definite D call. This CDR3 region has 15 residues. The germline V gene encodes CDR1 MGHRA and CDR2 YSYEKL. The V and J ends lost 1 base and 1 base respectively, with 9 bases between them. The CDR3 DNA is TGCGCCAGCAGCCAAGTTTTTCTAGGCACAGATACGCAGTATTTT. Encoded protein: CASSQVFLGTDTQYF.

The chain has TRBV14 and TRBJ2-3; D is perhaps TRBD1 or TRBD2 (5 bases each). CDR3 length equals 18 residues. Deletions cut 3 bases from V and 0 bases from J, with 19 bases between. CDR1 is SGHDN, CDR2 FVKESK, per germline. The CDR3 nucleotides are TGTGCCAGCAGCCACGAGAGGGGTTTGGGTCCTAGCACAGATACGCAGTATTTT. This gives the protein CASSHERGLGPSTDTQYF.

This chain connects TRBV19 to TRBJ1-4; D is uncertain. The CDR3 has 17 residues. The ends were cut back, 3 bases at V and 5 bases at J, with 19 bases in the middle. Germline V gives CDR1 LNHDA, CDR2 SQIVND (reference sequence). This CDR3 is CASSIPQDRLANEKLFF. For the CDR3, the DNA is TGTGCCAGTAGTATTCCTCAAGACCGGCTCGCGAATGAAAAACTGTTTTTT.

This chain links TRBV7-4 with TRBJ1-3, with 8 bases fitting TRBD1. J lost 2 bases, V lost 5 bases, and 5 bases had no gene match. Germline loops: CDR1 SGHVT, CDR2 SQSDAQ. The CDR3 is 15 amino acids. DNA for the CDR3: TGTGCCAGCAGCCCAATGACAGGGGCTGGAAACACCATATATTTT. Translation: CASSPMTGAGNTIYF.

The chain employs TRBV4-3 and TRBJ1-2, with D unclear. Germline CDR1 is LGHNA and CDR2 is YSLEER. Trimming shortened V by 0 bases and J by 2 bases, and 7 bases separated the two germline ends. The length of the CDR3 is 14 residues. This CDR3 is CASSQETNNYGYTF. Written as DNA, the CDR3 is TGCGCCAGCAGCCAAGAGACAAACAACTATGGCTACACCTTC.

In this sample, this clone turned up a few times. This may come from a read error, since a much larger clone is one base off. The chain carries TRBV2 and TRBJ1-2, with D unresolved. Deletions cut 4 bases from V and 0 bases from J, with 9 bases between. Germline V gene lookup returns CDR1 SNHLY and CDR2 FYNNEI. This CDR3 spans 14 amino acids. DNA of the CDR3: TGTGCCAGCAGTGGCTCAGACTCTAACTATGGCTACACCTTC. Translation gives CASSGSDSNYGYTF. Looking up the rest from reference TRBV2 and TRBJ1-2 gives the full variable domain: EPEVTQTPSHQVTQMGQEVILRCVPISNHLYFYWYRQILGQKVEFLVSFYNNEISEKSEIFDDQFSVERPDGSNFTLKIRSTKLEDSAMYFCASSGSDSNYGYTFGSGTRLTVV.

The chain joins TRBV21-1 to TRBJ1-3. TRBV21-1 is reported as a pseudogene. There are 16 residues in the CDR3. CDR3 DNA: TGTGCCAGCAGCAAAGCCGGACCGAGCTCTGGAAACACCATATATTTT. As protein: CASSKAGPSSGNTIYF.

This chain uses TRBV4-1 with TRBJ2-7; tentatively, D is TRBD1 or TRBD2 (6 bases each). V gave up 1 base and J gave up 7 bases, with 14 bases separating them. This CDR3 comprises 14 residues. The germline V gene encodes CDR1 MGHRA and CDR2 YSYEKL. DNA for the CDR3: TGCGCCAGCAGCCAAGTAGGGGGGCCTTGGGAGCAGTACTTC. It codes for CASSQVGGPWEQYF.

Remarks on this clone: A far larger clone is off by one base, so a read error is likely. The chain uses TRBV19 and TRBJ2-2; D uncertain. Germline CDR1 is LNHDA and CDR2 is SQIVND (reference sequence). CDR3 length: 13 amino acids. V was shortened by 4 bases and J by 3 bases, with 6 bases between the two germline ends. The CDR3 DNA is TGTGCCAGTAGTAGCGCGGACACCGGGGAGCTGTTTTTT. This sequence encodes CASSSADTGELFF.

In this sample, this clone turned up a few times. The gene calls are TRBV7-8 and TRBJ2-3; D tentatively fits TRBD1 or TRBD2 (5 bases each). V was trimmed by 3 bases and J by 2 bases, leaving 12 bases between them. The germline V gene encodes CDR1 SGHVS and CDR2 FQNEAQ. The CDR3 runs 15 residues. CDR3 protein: CASSLRGWVTDTQYF. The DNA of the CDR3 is TGTGCCAGCAGCTTGAGGGGATGGGTCACAGATACGCAGTATTTT.